This is a list of T cell receptor beta chains from one sample in a study of blood T cell repertoires in COVID-19. Only in-frame clones appear in the TCRdb table, and some are missing; sequencing was by immunoSEQ multiplex PCR. This sample has more than 200,000 clones, with roughly 80% found just once. Sequencing was done on a sample of PBMCs or T cells enriched from blood (not recorded which). These receptors were obtained from a man aged 55-75 years who had recovered from COVID-19. Each CDR3 is given with its conserved first and last residue. The D gene is left open where the match is weak. The size field is filled for only some rows; it gives once, few, many or a size class.

clone_size: .; j_call: TRBJ1-3; d_call: .; v_call: TRBV5-1; cdr3_nt: TGCGCCAGCAGCTTGCTTGATTTCTCCAGGAACACCATATATTTT; cdr3_aa: CASSLLDFSRNTIYF
clone_size: .; j_call: TRBJ2-5; d_call: TRBD1; v_call: TRBV10-3; cdr3_nt: TGTGCCATCAGAGACGGACAGGGGCGGCGAGAGACCCAGTACTTC; cdr3_aa: CAIRDGQGRRETQYF
clone_size: once; j_call: TRBJ1-1; d_call: .; v_call: TRBV3-1/TRBV3-2; cdr3_nt: TGTGCCAGCAGCCAAGAGGCGGGCCCCGGCACTGAAGCTTTCTTT; cdr3_aa: CASSQEAGPGTEAFF
clone_size: .; j_call: TRBJ1-1; d_call: TRBD1; v_call: TRBV28; cdr3_nt: TGTGCCAGCACCGGAGTTGGGCGGACAGGGGGCAGAGAGACTGAAGCTTTCTTT; cdr3_aa: CASTGVGRTGGRETEAFF
clone_size: .; j_call: TRBJ2-7; d_call: TRBD1; v_call: TRBV19; cdr3_nt: TGTGCCAGTAGTACACAGGGGGCGCTGGGCGAGCAGTACTTC; cdr3_aa: CASSTQGALGEQYF
clone_size: few; j_call: TRBJ2-7; d_call: .; v_call: TRBV18; cdr3_nt: TGTGCCAGCTCACCTATCACAAGAAACTCCTACGAGCAGTACTTC; cdr3_aa: CASSPITRNSYEQYF
clone_size: few; j_call: TRBJ1-3; d_call: .; v_call: TRBV3-1/TRBV3-2; cdr3_nt: TGTGCCAGCAGCCTGACGTGGGGAGGCACTGGAAACACCATATATTTT; cdr3_aa: CASSLTWGGTGNTIYF
clone_size: .; j_call: TRBJ2-2; d_call: .; v_call: TRBV21-1; cdr3_nt: TGTGCCAGCAGCACGCACCGACTCCCGGGCACCGGGGAGCTGTTTTTT; cdr3_aa: CASSTHRLPGTGELFF
clone_size: few; j_call: TRBJ2-3; d_call: .; v_call: TRBV29-1; cdr3_nt: TGCAGCGTTGTGGGGTGGAGGACTAGCACAGATACGCAGTATTTT; cdr3_aa: CSVVGWRTSTDTQYF
clone_size: .; j_call: TRBJ1-2; d_call: TRBD1; v_call: TRBV4-3; cdr3_nt: TGCGCCAGCAGCCAAGATTGGGACAGGTTGAACTATGGCTACACCTTC; cdr3_aa: CASSQDWDRLNYGYTF
clone_size: .; j_call: TRBJ1-1; d_call: TRBD1; v_call: TRBV6-2/TRBV6-3; cdr3_nt: TGTGCCAGCAGCACACAGGGGGTGGTTCCCACTGAAGCTTTCTTT; cdr3_aa: CASSTQGVVPTEAFF
clone_size: .; j_call: TRBJ1-5; d_call: TRBD1; v_call: TRBV24-1; cdr3_nt: TGTGCCACCAGTGACGGGACAGGCGCGTCCATGTCCCAGCATTTT; cdr3_aa: CATSDGTGASMSQHF
clone_size: .; j_call: TRBJ2-7; d_call: .; v_call: TRBV4-2; cdr3_nt: TGTGCCAGCAGCCAAAACCCCGCTTTTGAGGTTCTTTCGTACGAGCAGTACTTC; cdr3_aa: CASSQNPAFEVLSYEQYF
clone_size: .; j_call: TRBJ2-5; d_call: .; v_call: TRBV5-8; cdr3_nt: TGTGCCAGCAGCTTATATAGCGCGGGGGAGACCCAGTACTTC; cdr3_aa: CASSLYSAGETQYF
clone_size: .; j_call: TRBJ2-7; d_call: .; v_call: TRBV11-2; cdr3_nt: TGTGCCAGCAGCTCGATGGAGGGTCGGCCCTACGAGCAGTACTTC; cdr3_aa: CASSSMEGRPYEQYF
clone_size: .; j_call: TRBJ1-2; d_call: TRBD1; v_call: TRBV5-1; cdr3_nt: TGCGCCAGCAGCGCCGGGACAGGGTCCTATGGCTACACCTTC; cdr3_aa: CASSAGTGSYGYTF
clone_size: .; j_call: TRBJ1-2; d_call: .; v_call: TRBV6-2/TRBV6-3; cdr3_nt: .; cdr3_aa: CASSRPGTGTMATPSVRGPIF
clone_size: .; j_call: TRBJ1-5; d_call: .; v_call: TRBV6-2/TRBV6-3; cdr3_nt: TGTGCCAGCAGTTACGGGACAACTAGCAATCAGCCCCAGCATTTT; cdr3_aa: CASSYGTTSNQPQHF
clone_size: .; j_call: TRBJ2-7; d_call: .; v_call: TRBV19; cdr3_nt: TGTGCCAGTAGCATGACACTTGACAGCTCCTACGAGCAGTACTTC; cdr3_aa: CASSMTLDSSYEQYF
clone_size: few; j_call: TRBJ1-4; d_call: .; v_call: TRBV5-1; cdr3_nt: TGCGCCAGCAGCTTGGTAACAGGCAATGAAAAACTGTTTTTT; cdr3_aa: CASSLVTGNEKLFF
clone_size: .; j_call: TRBJ1-4; d_call: .; v_call: TRBV19; cdr3_nt: TGTGCCAGTAAGGGAGGGGATAGAATGAAACTGTTTTTT; cdr3_aa: CASKGGDRMKLFF
clone_size: .; j_call: TRBJ1-2; d_call: .; v_call: TRBV5-1; cdr3_nt: TGCGCCAGCAGCTTGGCCGGGACCGAGGGACTCAACTATGGCTACACCTTC; cdr3_aa: CASSLAGTEGLNYGYTF
clone_size: .; j_call: TRBJ2-5; d_call: .; v_call: TRBV12-3/TRBV12-4; cdr3_nt: TGTGCCAGCAGCGGACTGGGCCAAGAGACCCAGTACTTC; cdr3_aa: CASSGLGQETQYF
clone_size: .; j_call: TRBJ1-5; d_call: .; v_call: TRBV18; cdr3_nt: TGTGCCAGCTCACTGGACAGAAATCAGCCCCAGCATTTT; cdr3_aa: CASSLDRNQPQHF
clone_size: once; j_call: TRBJ2-7; d_call: TRBD1; v_call: TRBV18; cdr3_nt: TGTGCCAGCTCACCCGGACAGGATTACGAGCAGTACTTC; cdr3_aa: CASSPGQDYEQYF
clone_size: .; j_call: TRBJ2-2; d_call: TRBD1; v_call: TRBV4-3; cdr3_nt: TGCGCCAGCAGCCAAGATCTTAGGGCAGGGGGCACCGGGGAGCTGTTTTTT; cdr3_aa: CASSQDLRAGGTGELFF
clone_size: once; j_call: TRBJ1-4; d_call: .; v_call: TRBV18; cdr3_nt: TGTGCCAGCTCACCACGAGGGTTAACAACTAATGAAAAACTGTTTTTT; cdr3_aa: CASSPRGLTTNEKLFF
clone_size: .; j_call: TRBJ2-2; d_call: .; v_call: TRBV7-6; cdr3_nt: TGTGCCAGCAGCTTAGGGGCCAGGGGTTACACCGGGGAGCTGTTTTTT; cdr3_aa: CASSLGARGYTGELFF
clone_size: .; j_call: TRBJ1-3; d_call: .; v_call: TRBV11-3; cdr3_nt: TGTGCCAGCAGCTCAACAGGTGTCTCTGGAAACACCATATATTTT; cdr3_aa: CASSSTGVSGNTIYF
clone_size: .; j_call: TRBJ1-5; d_call: TRBD1; v_call: TRBV19; cdr3_nt: TGTGCCAGTAGTAGAGGACAGGGGAATCAGCCCCAGCATTTT; cdr3_aa: CASSRGQGNQPQHF
clone_size: .; j_call: TRBJ1-2; d_call: .; v_call: TRBV15; cdr3_nt: TGTGCCACCAGCCCCGATGGGGGGAACTATGGCTACACCTTC; cdr3_aa: CATSPDGGNYGYTF
clone_size: .; j_call: TRBJ1-6; d_call: TRBD1; v_call: TRBV7-8; cdr3_nt: TGTGCCAGCAGCTCCGGGACAGACGGCTCACCCCTCCACTTT; cdr3_aa: CASSSGTDGSPLHF
clone_size: .; j_call: TRBJ2-2; d_call: .; v_call: TRBV5-4; cdr3_nt: TGTGCCAGCAGCTCGGGACAAAAAAACACCGGGGAGCTGTTTTTT; cdr3_aa: CASSSGQKNTGELFF
clone_size: .; j_call: TRBJ2-2; d_call: .; v_call: TRBV7-3; cdr3_nt: TGTGCCAGCAGCCTGGACAGTCCCACCACCGGGGAGCTGTTTTTT; cdr3_aa: CASSLDSPTTGELFF
clone_size: .; j_call: TRBJ1-5; d_call: .; v_call: TRBV7-9; cdr3_nt: TGTGCCAGCAGCCCCGGACGGGGGGAGGGTGGCAATCAGCCCCAGCATTTT; cdr3_aa: CASSPGRGEGGNQPQHF
clone_size: .; j_call: TRBJ1-3; d_call: .; v_call: TRBV5-6; cdr3_nt: TGTGCCAGCAGCTTGGTAGGCAGGGTTGGAAACACCATATATTTT; cdr3_aa: CASSLVGRVGNTIYF
clone_size: .; j_call: TRBJ2-7; d_call: TRBD1; v_call: TRBV7-2; cdr3_nt: TGTGCCAGCAGCTTCGACAGGGGCCGACACTTC; cdr3_aa: CASSFDRGRHF
clone_size: .; j_call: TRBJ2-3; d_call: TRBD2; v_call: TRBV5-4; cdr3_nt: TGTGCCAGCAGCTTGGGCGGGGGGGATACAGATACGCAGTATTTT; cdr3_aa: CASSLGGGDTDTQYF
clone_size: .; j_call: TRBJ1-1; d_call: .; v_call: TRBV29-1; cdr3_nt: TGCAGCGCCGCAGGGTTTCCTAACACTGAAGCTTTCTTT; cdr3_aa: CSAAGFPNTEAFF
clone_size: .; j_call: TRBJ1-1; d_call: .; v_call: TRBV9; cdr3_nt: TGTGCCAGCAGCAAACTGACAGGAATGAACACTGAAGCTTTCTTT; cdr3_aa: CASSKLTGMNTEAFF
clone_size: .; j_call: TRBJ1-3; d_call: .; v_call: TRBV3-1/TRBV3-2; cdr3_nt: TGTGCCAGCAGCCCTGGACAGACCTCTGGAAACACCATATATTTT; cdr3_aa: CASSPGQTSGNTIYF
clone_size: once; j_call: TRBJ1-3; d_call: .; v_call: TRBV3-1/TRBV3-2; cdr3_nt: TGTGCCAGCAGCCAAAGGGGACTAGGAAACACCATATATTTT; cdr3_aa: CASSQRGLGNTIYF
clone_size: .; j_call: TRBJ2-3; d_call: TRBD1; v_call: TRBV29-1; cdr3_nt: TGCAGCGTTGAAATAGACAGGGGAGATACGCAGTATTTT; cdr3_aa: CSVEIDRGDTQYF
clone_size: .; j_call: TRBJ2-7; d_call: TRBD1; v_call: TRBV18; cdr3_nt: TGTGCCAGCTCACTACCCGGGACAGGGGGCAACGAGCAGTACTTC; cdr3_aa: CASSLPGTGGNEQYF